The subject of this entry is one TCR beta chain. Which antigen it targets is not known. This may stem from a read error, because a much larger clone lies one nucleotide away. The library was made by 5' RACE. The sequencing machine was an Illumina HiSeq 2500. A second PCR of about 6 to 11 cycles was run with a J-beta primer mix and a sample-barcoded 5' primer. A template-switch 5' adaptor carrying 12 random nucleotides introduced a unique molecular identifier onto each TCR beta cDNA molecule. At least 3 million CDR3-containing paired-end reads were obtained from each sample. First-strand cDNA was synthesized from all RNA with the Mint cDNA synthesis kit, primed by a TRBC-specific oligonucleotide. Following uracil-DNA glycosylase treatment, a first 18-cycle PCR with universal primers M1SS and BC2_uni_R was performed on all cDNA. The authors' analysis ran thus. Each sample was normalized by randomly selecting 1 million high-quality reads, each carrying a distinct molecular identifier. Instead of being binned into consensus sequences, reads that shared molecular identifiers were thrown out. CDR3 identification, clonotype clustering and error correction used MiTCR with a Q25 quality threshold and the strictest error-elimination algorithm. Lower-bound total TCR beta diversity was estimated with a nonparametric unseen species model using Euler transformation. TCRdb reanalyzed the raw reads on its own, using fastp at Q25 for trimming and MiXCR for clone calling, and kept in-frame beta chains. CDR3 protein sequences are deduplicated, and each keeps its most common genes and DNA. TCRdb's processing, not the authors' own work, is the source of the V and J calls. The sample includes hundreds of thousands of distinct CDR3 sequences, with approximately 52% observed a single time. The ten top clones hold less than 15% of the sample.

The data derive from a study of blood T cells in healthy people across ages (dated by TCRdb to between 2015 and 2016). For the wider study: In model experiments, roughly one uniquely barcoded TCR beta cDNA molecule per two T cells was captured by template switching. Age-related changes in TCR beta repertoire diversity were measured in the study by deep sequencing normalized with unique cDNA molecular identifiers. The donors were split into four age groups: young (average around 16 years), middle-aged (more than 35), aged (over 55) and long-lived (about 82). Donors of different ages were randomly distributed across sequencing lanes to avoid experimental bias. The study analyzed two additional independent replicas of 1 million unique cDNA reads from the same blood draw for two donors, one aged 18 to 29 and one aged 80 or older.

The donors were roughly 40 Caucasian individuals from Russia, aged roughly 6 to 95 years, who were systemically healthy. Each donor gave ten milliliters of peripheral blood, collected into EDTA-treated Vacutainer tubes. Ficoll-Paque density-gradient centrifugation was used to isolate PBMCs, with at least 6.5 million per sample. Total RNA, at least 5 micrograms per sample, was extracted from PBMCs with Trizol reagent. The percentages of naive CD45RAhigh/CD27high T cells were determined by flow cytometry on a PBMC aliquot from every donor. Reading the germline V gene gives CDR1 KGHDR and CDR2 SFDVKD. There are 15 amino acids in the CDR3, from cysteine to phenylalanine inclusive. The only DNA kept is the CDR3, 45 bases in frame from the first base. A distance of 19 bases separates the germline ends of V and J, which lose 5 bases and 7 bases respectively. Points the paper makes about the study in general: There was a strong correlation between observed TCR beta diversity and the percentage of naive T cells measured by flow cytometry. Bulk unsorted PBMC profiling prevented conclusive comparison of naive and antigen-experienced compartments. Estimates of total diversity based on one million sequenced T cells were regarded as lower bounds and as underestimates. Compared with the aged group, the long-lived group had more naive CD4+ T cells, fewer expanded clones and increased TCR diversity, suggesting age selection. As age increased, observed TCR beta diversity per million T cells dropped in a roughly linear way, and a significant reduction was already evident by age 40. The CMV infection status of donors was not known, potentially confounding age-related changes in expanded clonotypes.

The sequence derives from a woman over 75 in good health. Input material: blood. The rearranged chain carries TRBV24-1 and TRBJ1-2; the best D guess is TRBD1, with 5 bases matching. The CDR3 protein: CATSGGFEGPCGYTF. The nucleotide sequence is TGTGCCACCAGTGGAGGTTTCGAGGGGCCGTGTGGCTACACCTTC.